One and the same sample provided the 10 T cell receptor beta chains below, sequenced in a study of OX40 agonist ivuxolimab in advanced cancers. Assay: immunoSEQ multiplex PCR; the TCRdb copy retains only in-frame clones and omits some. This sample has 70,000 to 95,000 clones, with approximately 90% found just once. Sample: CD4+ or CD8+ T cells sorted from blood, taken in a trial of the OX40 agonist ivuxolimab. The receptors come from an adult with an advanced solid tumor such as melanoma, head and neck, liver or kidney cancer.

The V and J genes are TRBV19 and TRBJ2-7, with 11 bases fitting TRBD1. From germline, CDR1 is LNHDA and CDR2 SQIVND (reference sequence). The J segment lost 6 bases and the V segment lost 6 bases, leaving 4 bases of the junction unmatched. The CDR3 is 13 residues long. Written as DNA, the CDR3 is TGTGCCAGTAGCCAGGACAGGGGGCGCGAGCAGTACTTC. This sequence encodes CASSQDRGREQYF.

The rearrangement uses TRBV5-6 and TRBJ1-3; TRBD1 matches at 8 bases. V was pared by 6 bases and J by 4 bases, with 6 bases of the junction left unmatched. The CDR3 length is 14 residues. Germline CDR1 is SGHDT and CDR2 is YYEEEE. CDR3 amino acids: CASTPDRVGNTIYF. In DNA form, the CDR3 reads TGTGCCAGCACCCCGGACAGGGTCGGAAACACCATATATTTT.

The chain joins TRBV7-9 to TRBJ2-2; D may be TRBD2 (5 bases). The CDR3 is made up of 14 amino acids. Germline assignment: CDR1 SEHNR and CDR2 FQNEAQ (reference sequence). Trimming pared 8 bases from V and 0 bases from J, leaving 10 bases between. The chain's CDR3 is CASGSGPNTGELFF. CDR3 sequence (DNA): TGTGCCAGCGGCAGCGGACCGAACACCGGGGAGCTGTTTTTT.

V and J are TRBV28 and TRBJ1-5; 7 bases agree with TRBD1. Germline V gene data show CDR1 as MDHEN and CDR2 as SYDVKM. V lost 5 bases, J lost 7 bases, and 11 bases stayed unmatched. CDR3 length equals 15 residues. The CDR3 region has the DNA TGTGCCAGCAGTCTACAGGGGCTGGGGAAGCAGCCCCAGCATTTT. Amino acids: CASSLQGLGKQPQHF.

The chain recombines TRBV18 with TRBJ2-5; no firm D call. V was cut by 1 base and J by 5 bases, with 14 bases left in between. Germline-derived CDR1 and CDR2 are KGHSH and LQKENI. This CDR3 has 15 residues. In DNA, the CDR3 is TGTGCCAGCTCACCACAACGGGTAGGGTCCGAGACCCAGTACTTC. Protein product: CASSPQRVGSETQYF.

The chain uses TRBV18 and TRBJ1-2, with 10 bases lining up with TRBD1. The length of the CDR3 is 17 residues. The germline CDR1 and CDR2 sequences are KGHSH and LQKENI. The V and J ends lost 6 bases and 7 bases, in that order; junction bases with no gene match: 17. CDR3 amino acids: CASSFYSGQGEAGGYTF. CDR3 DNA: TGTGCCAGCTCGTTTTATTCAGGACAGGGGGAAGCCGGTGGCTACACCTTC.

V is TRBV28 and J is TRBJ2-7; possibly TRBD1 for D (5 bases). The CDR3 has 11 residues. From germline, CDR1 is MDHEN and CDR2 SYDVKM. The CDR3 region has the DNA TGTGCCAGCAGTTCCCCTGGGGCACGAGCAGTC. Encoded protein: CASSSPGARAV.

This chain uses TRBV2 with TRBJ2-2, with a possible D match to TRBD2 (6 bases). The CDR3 is 15 amino acids. V was pared by 5 bases and J by 3 bases, with 13 bases between. CDR1 and CDR2 from the germline V gene are SNHLY and FYNNEI. The CDR3 nucleotides read TGTGCCAGCAGTCCTCGGGGGAGCGACACCGGGGAGCTGTTTTTT. This encodes CASSPRGSDTGELFF.

The chain recombines TRBV4-3 with TRBJ2-7; weak D call: TRBD2 (5 bases). V lost 4 bases, J lost 3 bases, and 16 bases lay in between. In germline, CDR1 is LGHNA, CDR2 YSLEER. CDR3 size: 15 residues. The DNA of the CDR3 is TGCGCCAGCAGCCTCGCGCCAGCGGCGAGCTACGAGCAGTACTTC. Translation: CASSLAPAASYEQYF.

The rearrangement joins TRBV6-1 to TRBJ2-3; tentatively, D is TRBD2 (7 bases). CDR3 size: 16 residues. Trimming took off 4 bases at V and 4 bases at J, with 18 bases between the two ends. Germline values: CDR1 MNHNS, CDR2 SASEGT. For the CDR3, the DNA is TGTGCCAGCAGTGGGGCGGTGACGGGGGGCGCAGATACGCAGTATTTT. It encodes CASSGAVTGGADTQYF.